These 10 T cell receptor beta chains were all obtained from the same sample, sequenced in a study of tumor-infiltrating lymphocytes in localized non-small cell lung cancer. Repertoires were generated with immunoSEQ multiplex PCR, while TCRdb's copy carries only in-frame clones and drops some. The data hold around 13,000 clones, with 79% observed a single time. Sequencing was performed on lung tumor tissue. The receptors were gathered from a human donor with non-small cell lung cancer.

J is TRBJ2-7 and V is TRBV30; possibly TRBD1 for D (5 bases). The CDR3 contains 13 residues. Trimming cost V 0 bases and J 3 bases, with 9 bases left between them. In germline, CDR1 is GTSNPN, CDR2 SVGIG (reference sequence). The CDR3, as DNA: TGTGCCTGGAGTGTCAGGGTGGGCTACGAGCAGTACTTC. It is translated as CAWSVRVGYEQYF.

CDR3 region: CASSMTGGSDGYTF. CDR3 sequence (DNA): TGTGCCAGTAGTATGACAGGGGGATCGGATGGCTACACCTTC. The genes are TRBV19 and TRBJ1-2, with TRBD1 matching over 9 bases. Unmatched junction bases numbered 5, after V lost 3 bases and J lost 6 bases. The germline CDR1 and CDR2 sequences are LNHDA and SQIVND (reference sequence). The CDR3 runs 14 residues. Supplemented by reference TRBV19 and TRBJ1-2, the full variable domain reads DGGITQSPKYLFRKEGQNVTLSCEQNLNHDAMYWYRQDPGQGLRLIYYSQIVNDFQKGDIAEGYSVSREKKESFPLTVTSAQKNPTAFYLCASSMTGGSDGYTFGSGTRLTVV.

Comments on this clone: At one of its ends the junction is not consistent with the germline gene, which may arise from a read error. The chain recombines TRBV30 with TRBJ2-7; D uncertain. CDR3 size: 11 residues. Germline V CDR1 and CDR2: GTSNPN, SVGIG (reference sequence). In DNA, the CDR3 is TGTGCCTGGAGTGCATCCTCCGAGCAGTACTTC. Translated: CAWSASSEQYF.

This sequence joins TRBV5-6 and TRBJ2-7; 9 bases are shared with TRBD2. The ends lost 0 bases at V and 12 bases at J; junction bases unmatched: 7. The CDR3 consists of 13 residues. Germline V gene lookup returns CDR1 SGHDT and CDR2 YYEEEE. The CDR3 is CASSLAAGGPRYF. The CDR3 bases are TGTGCCAGCAGCTTGGCAGCGGGGGGCCCCCGGTACTTC.

This clone was found once. The V gene is TRBV19, the J gene TRBJ1-5; no clear D gene. Germline V gene data show CDR1 as LNHDA and CDR2 as SQIVND (reference sequence). CDR3 length equals 13 residues. Between the trimmed V and J ends, which lost 7 bases and 2 bases, there was a span of 9 bases. As DNA, the CDR3 is TGTGCCAGTATGGGATGGGGCAATCAGCCCCAGCATTTT. This sequence encodes CASMGWGNQPQHF. Combining the CDR3 with reference TRBV19 and TRBJ1-5 gives the whole variable domain DGGITQSPKYLFRKEGQNVTLSCEQNLNHDAMYWYRQDPGQGLRLIYYSQIVNDFQKGDIAEGYSVSREKKESFPLTVTSAQKNPTAFYLCASMGWGNQPQHFGDGTRLSIL.

The chain links TRBV7-2 to TRBJ1-1, with 8 positions matching TRBD1. This CDR3 is 13 amino acids long. Per the germline V gene, CDR1 is SGHTA and CDR2 is FQGNSA. Trimming cost V 5 bases and J 4 bases; bases outside gene matches: 3. The DNA for the CDR3 is TGTGCCAGCAGCCCCAGGGGGCGCACTGAAGCTTTCTTT. Translated, it gives CASSPRGRTEAFF.

The chain joins TRBV7-8 to TRBJ1-2, with TRBD1 matching over 7 bases. Looked up from germline, CDR1 is SGHVS and CDR2 is FQNEAQ. The length of the CDR3 is 16 residues. The V and J ends lost 0 bases and 0 bases, in that order; junction bases with no gene match: 4. DNA of the CDR3: TGTGCCAGCAGCTTAGCCCCCGGGACAGCTAACTATGGCTACACCTTC. As protein: CASSLAPGTANYGYTF.

In its sample, this clone was seen once. This rearrangement joins TRBV5-1 to TRBJ2-3, with 11 nucleotides matching TRBD1. Trimming removed 0 bases from V and 8 bases from J; junction bases left unmatched: 5. CDR1 SGHRS and CDR2 YFSETQ come from the germline V gene. This CDR3 comprises 15 residues. CDR3 nucleotide sequence: TGCGCCAGCAGCTTGGCCGGACAGGGGGCGGGTACGCAGTATTTT. It encodes CASSLAGQGAGTQYF.

The chain uses TRBV7-2 and TRBJ2-1; D unresolved. The CDR3 consists of 17 residues. V lost 1 base to trimming and J lost 7 bases, with 20 bases between them. The germline gives CDR1 SGHTA, CDR2 FQGNSA. The CDR3 DNA follows: TGTGCCAGCAGCTTAGAATATGGCGGAGCCCCTTTAAATGAGCAGTTCTTC. It encodes CASSLEYGGAPLNEQFF.

This clone appeared once. The chain recombines TRBV4-3 with TRBJ1-6, with D unclear. The CDR3 contains 17 residues. V lost 0 bases and J lost 0, with 9 bases in between. Germline CDR1 reads LGHNA; CDR2 reads YSLEER. CDR3 residues: CASSQDLGSSYNSPLHF. CDR3 sequence (DNA): TGCGCCAGCAGCCAAGATCTGGGGAGCTCCTATAATTCACCCCTCCACTTT.